Described below is a single TCR beta chain sequence and its context. Its antigen is still unknown. Then a second PCR, running roughly 7 to 11 cycles, was carried out with a sample-barcoded 5' primer and a J-beta primer mix. Through a template-switch adaptor with 12 random nucleotides, each cDNA molecule received a tag. One entry per CDR3 protein results from TCRdb running MiXCR on the 5' RACE reads. The table lists over 700,000 distinct CDR3 sequences, roughly 25% of them singletons, with 9% to 9.5% in the top ten. The data were obtained in a study of blood T cells in healthy people across ages. Overall study results and limits: One million T cells yielded diversity estimates that were considered underestimates. Any changes in expanded clonotypes were possibly confounded, as donor CMV status remained unknown.

The CDR3 is 14 residues long. CDR1 is LNHDA and CDR2 is SQIVND in the germline V gene (reference sequence). V lost 5 bases and J 4 bases, leaving 11 bases between the germline ends. The same sample was also used in a study of T cells of mothers and their children. This second report adds: Samples came from a few healthy Caucasian mothers and their six children.

V and J are TRBV19 and TRBJ2-2; either TRBD1 or TRBD2 may fit D (7 bases each). Sequenced sample: blood. The receptor's source is a boy aged 5 to 17 in good health. The CDR3 protein is CASSDREGTGELFF. The DNA for the CDR3 is TGTGCCAGTAGTGACAGGGAGGGCACCGGGGAGCTGTTTTTT.